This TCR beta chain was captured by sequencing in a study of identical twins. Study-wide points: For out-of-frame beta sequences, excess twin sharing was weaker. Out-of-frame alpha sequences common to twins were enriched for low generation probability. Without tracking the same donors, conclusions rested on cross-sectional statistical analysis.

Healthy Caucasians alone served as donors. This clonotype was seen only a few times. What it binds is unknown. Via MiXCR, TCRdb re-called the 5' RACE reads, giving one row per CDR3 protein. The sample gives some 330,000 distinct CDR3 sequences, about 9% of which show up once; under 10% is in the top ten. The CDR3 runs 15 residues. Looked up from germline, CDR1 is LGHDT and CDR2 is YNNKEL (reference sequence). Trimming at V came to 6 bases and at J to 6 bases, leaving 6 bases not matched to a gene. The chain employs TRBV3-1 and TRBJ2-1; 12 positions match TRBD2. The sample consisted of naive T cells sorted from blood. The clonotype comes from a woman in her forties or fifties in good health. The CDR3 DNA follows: TGTGCCAGCAGTCTAGCGGGAGGGCCGATCAATGAGCAGTTCTTC. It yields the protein CASSLAGGPINEQFF.